This T cell receptor beta chain was recovered during a study of cytomegalovirus exposure and HLA in healthy donors. Germline CDR1 reads SGHRS; CDR2 reads YFSETQ. Losses at the gene ends were 4 bases for V and 8 bases for J; bases not matched to a gene: 8. The CDR3 totals 13 residues. A note on this clone: Its antigen is unknown.

A multiplex PCR was run with 60 Vbeta primers and 13 Jbeta primers. Method: immunoSEQ multiplex PCR; TCRdb's copy keeps in-frame clones and lacks some. The repertoire holds roughly 140,000 clones, with 64% as singletons. Overall study results and limits: Specificity for CMV antigens was confirmed in vitro for a few of the CMV-associated chains.

The receptor's source is a woman in her 30s in good health and CMV-seropositive. Sequencing was done on a sample of PBMCs. This chain links TRBV5-1 with TRBJ1-2, with 7 bases identical to TRBD1. The DNA of the CDR3 is TGCGCCAGCAGCCTTACAGGGGCGGGAGGCTACACCTTC. Translation gives CASSLTGAGGYTF.